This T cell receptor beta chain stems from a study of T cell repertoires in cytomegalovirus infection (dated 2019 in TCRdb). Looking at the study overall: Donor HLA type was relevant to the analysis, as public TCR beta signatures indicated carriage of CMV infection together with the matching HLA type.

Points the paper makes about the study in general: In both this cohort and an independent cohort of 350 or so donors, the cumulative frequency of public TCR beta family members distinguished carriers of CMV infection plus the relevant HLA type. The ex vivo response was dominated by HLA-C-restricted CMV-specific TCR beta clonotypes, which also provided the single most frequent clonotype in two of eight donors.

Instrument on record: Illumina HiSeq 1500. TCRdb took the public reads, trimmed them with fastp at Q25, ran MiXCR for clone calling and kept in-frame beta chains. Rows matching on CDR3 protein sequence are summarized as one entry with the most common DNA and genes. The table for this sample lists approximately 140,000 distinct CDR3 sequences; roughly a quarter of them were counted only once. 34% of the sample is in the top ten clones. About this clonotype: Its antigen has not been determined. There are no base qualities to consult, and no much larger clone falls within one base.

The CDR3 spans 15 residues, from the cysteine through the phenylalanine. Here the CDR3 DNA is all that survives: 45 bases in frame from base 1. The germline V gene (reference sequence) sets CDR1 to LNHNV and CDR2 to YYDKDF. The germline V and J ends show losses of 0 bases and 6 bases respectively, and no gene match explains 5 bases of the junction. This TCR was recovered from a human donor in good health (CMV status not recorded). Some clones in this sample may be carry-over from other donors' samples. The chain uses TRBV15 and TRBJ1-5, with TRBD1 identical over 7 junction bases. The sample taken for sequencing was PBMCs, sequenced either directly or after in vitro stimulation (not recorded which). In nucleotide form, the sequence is TGTGCCACCAGCAGAGATCCCCAGGGGGGTCAGCCCCAGCATTTT. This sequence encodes CATSRDPQGGQPQHF. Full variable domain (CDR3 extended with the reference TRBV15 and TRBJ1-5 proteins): DAMVIQNPRYQVTQFGKPVTLSCSQTLNHNVMYWYQQKSSQAPKLLFHYYDKDFNNEADTPDNFQSRRPNTSFCFLDIRSPGLGDTAMYLCATSRDPQGGQPQHFGDGTRLSIL.